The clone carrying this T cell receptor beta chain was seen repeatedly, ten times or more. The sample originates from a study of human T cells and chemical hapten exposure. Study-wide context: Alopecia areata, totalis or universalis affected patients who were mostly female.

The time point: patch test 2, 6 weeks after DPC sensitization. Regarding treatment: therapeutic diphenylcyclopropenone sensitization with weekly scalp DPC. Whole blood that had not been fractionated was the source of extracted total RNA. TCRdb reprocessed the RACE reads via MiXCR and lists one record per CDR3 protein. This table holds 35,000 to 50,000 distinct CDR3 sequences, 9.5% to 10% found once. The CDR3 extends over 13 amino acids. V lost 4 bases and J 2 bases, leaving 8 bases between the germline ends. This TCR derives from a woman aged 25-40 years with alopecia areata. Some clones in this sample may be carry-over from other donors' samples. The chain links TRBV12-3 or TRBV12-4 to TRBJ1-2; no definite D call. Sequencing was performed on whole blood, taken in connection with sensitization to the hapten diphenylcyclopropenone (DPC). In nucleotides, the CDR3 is TGTGCCAGCAGTTCAAGAGGGAACTATGGCTACACCTTC. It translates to CASSSRGNYGYTF.